This passage covers 7 T cell receptor beta chains from one sample sequenced in a study of OX40 agonist ivuxolimab in advanced cancers. Clones were sequenced by immunoSEQ multiplex PCR, and TCRdb holds only the in-frame ones, with some missing. Of about 28,000 clones detected, roughly 84% appear once; the ten largest clones hold roughly 15%. The sample was CD4+ or CD8+ T cells sorted from blood, taken in a trial of the OX40 agonist ivuxolimab. The receptor set was obtained from an adult with an advanced solid tumor such as melanoma, head and neck, liver or kidney cancer.

The chain joins TRBV30 to TRBJ2-7; 9 bases map to TRBD1. CDR1 and CDR2 (germline): GTSNPN, SVGIG (reference sequence). The CDR3 sequence is 14 residues long. The J segment lost 3 bases and the V segment lost 0 bases, leaving 3 bases of the junction unmatched. The CDR3 spells CAWSVGQGYYEQYF. The CDR3 DNA is TGTGCCTGGAGTGTTGGACAGGGGTACTACGAGCAGTACTTC.

This clone was observed a handful of times. The rearrangement links TRBV2 to TRBJ2-7; D is undetermined. The CDR3 runs to 12 residues. The germline CDR1 and CDR2 sequences are SNHLY and FYNNEI. Trimming cost V 3 bases and J 0 bases, with 3 bases left between them. In DNA, the CDR3 is TGTGCCAGCAGTGACAGCTCCTACGAGCAGTACTTC. This translates into CASSDSSYEQYF. The full variable domain, its missing parts supplied by reference TRBV2 and TRBJ2-7, is EPEVTQTPSHQVTQMGQEVILRCVPISNHLYFYWYRQILGQKVEFLVSFYNNEISEKSEIFDDQFSVERPDGSNFTLKIRSTKLEDSAMYFCASSDSSYEQYFGPGTRLTVT.

This chain uses TRBV7-3 with TRBJ2-2; possibly TRBD2 for D (5 bases). The CDR3 is made up of 16 amino acids. V was pared by 1 base and J by 5 bases, with 14 bases between. Germline lookup yields CDR1 SGHTA and CDR2 FQGTGA. The CDR3 loop reads CASSLIAGGLTGELFF. In DNA form, the CDR3 reads TGTGCCAGCAGCTTAATTGCAGGAGGCCTGACCGGGGAGCTGTTTTTT.

The chain combines TRBV28 with TRBJ2-7; D gene unclear. V was pared by 7 bases and J by 7 bases, with 20 bases between. The length of the CDR3 is 14 residues. CDR1 and CDR2 (germline): MDHEN, SYDVKM. The CDR3 is CASTPDGYVREQYF. The CDR3 DNA is TGTGCCAGCACCCCGGACGGATATGTACGAGAGCAGTACTTC.

V gene TRBV9 combines with J gene TRBJ2-7; D uncertain. The CDR3 is 13 residues long. Trimming took off 2 bases at V and 6 bases at J, with 12 bases between the two ends. From germline, CDR1 is SGDLS and CDR2 YYNGEE. The CDR3 reads CASSVGSPSEQYF. Here the CDR3 DNA reads TGTGCCAGCAGCGTGGGCAGCCCTAGCGAGCAGTACTTC.

This clone has just one count. The J gene is TRBJ1-1, the V gene TRBV9; no clear D. The CDR3 loop spans 15 amino acids. Looked up from germline, CDR1 is SGDLS and CDR2 is YYNGEE. V was trimmed by 0 bases and J by 1 base, leaving 10 bases between them. The DNA for the CDR3 is TGTGCCAGCAGCGTAGTCCCGGACCCGAACACTGAAGCTTTCTTT. It specifies CASSVVPDPNTEAFF.

This chain connects TRBV7-9 to TRBJ2-7; TRBD2 matches at 8 bases. The CDR3 is made up of 14 amino acids. The germline V gene encodes CDR1 SEHNR and CDR2 FQNEAQ (reference sequence). J lost 5 bases, V lost 5 bases, and 8 bases had no gene match. The CDR3 sequence: CASSQGSSGNEQYF. CDR3 DNA: TGTGCCAGCAGCCAGGGTAGTAGCGGGAACGAGCAGTACTTC.